This T cell receptor beta chain is from a study of monozygotic twins with cystic fibrosis. Germline CDR1 and CDR2: SGHDT and YYEEEE. The CDR3 loop spans 17 amino acids. V was pared by 0 bases and J by 6 bases, with 5 bases of the junction left unmatched. Clones were sequenced by immunoSEQ multiplex PCR, and TCRdb holds only the in-frame ones, with some missing. The sample has thousands of clones, 95% to 98% seen once. The J gene is TRBJ2-1, the V gene TRBV5-6, with 14 bases fitting TRBD2. This TCR was sampled from a boy between 2 and 10 years old with cystic fibrosis. The sample taken for sequencing was blood. The CDR3: CASSLEGLAGEINEQFF. The CDR3 bases are TGTGCCAGCAGCTTGGAGGGACTAGCGGGGGAAATCAATGAGCAGTTCTTC.